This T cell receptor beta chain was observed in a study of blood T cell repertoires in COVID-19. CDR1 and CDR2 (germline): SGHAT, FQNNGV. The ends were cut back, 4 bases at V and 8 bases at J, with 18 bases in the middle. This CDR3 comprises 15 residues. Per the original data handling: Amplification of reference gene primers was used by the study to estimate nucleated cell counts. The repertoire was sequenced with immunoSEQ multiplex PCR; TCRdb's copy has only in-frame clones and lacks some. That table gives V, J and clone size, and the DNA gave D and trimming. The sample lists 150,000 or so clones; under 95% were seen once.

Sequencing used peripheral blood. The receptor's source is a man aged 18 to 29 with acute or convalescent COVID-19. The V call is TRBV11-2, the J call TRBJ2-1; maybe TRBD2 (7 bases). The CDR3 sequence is CASSSTGTNTYEQFF. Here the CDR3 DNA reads TGTGCCAGCAGCTCCACAGGGACTAATACATATGAGCAGTTCTTC.